The 5 T cell receptor beta chains below were found in one sample sequenced in a study of blood T cell repertoires in COVID-19. Measured with immunoSEQ multiplex PCR; TCRdb has only the in-frame clones, and not every one. This table has around 250,000 clones, roughly 83% appearing once. Sequenced sample: peripheral blood. These receptors all stem from a man older than 75 with acute or convalescent COVID-19.

V gene TRBV19 combines with J gene TRBJ2-5; TRBD2 aligns across 8 bases. The CDR3 sequence is 16 residues long. Germline CDR1 is LNHDA and CDR2 is SQIVND (reference sequence). J was trimmed by 2 bases and V by 7 bases; bases with no gene match: 12. This CDR3 reads CASKNVGSGAQETQYF. In nucleotides, the CDR3 is TGTGCCAGTAAAAATGTCGGTAGCGGGGCGCAAGAGACCCAGTACTTC.

This rearrangement joins TRBV5-1 to TRBJ1-4; maybe TRBD1 (5 bases). CDR3 length equals 17 residues. CDR1 is SGHRS, CDR2 YFSETQ, per germline. Trimming removed 4 bases from V and 7 bases from J, with 23 bases in between. DNA of the CDR3: TGCGCCAGCAGCCTCGGGAGTAGTGACGGGGGTAGTGAAAAACTGTTTTTT. Its translation: CASSLGSSDGGSEKLFF.

The rearrangement joins TRBV28 to TRBJ1-1; D is perhaps TRBD1 (5 bases). The germline gives CDR1 MDHEN, CDR2 SYDVKM. The V gene lost 1 base and the J gene lost 6 bases, with 9 bases spanning the gap. The CDR3 extends over 13 amino acids. CDR3 DNA: TGTGCCAGCAGTTTATACGCAGGGCCTGAAGCTTTCTTT. It is translated as CASSLYAGPEAFF.

This chain joins TRBV6-6 and TRBJ2-1; 12 bases are a match to TRBD2. The CDR3 is 15 residues long. Germline CDR1 MNHNY, CDR2 SVGAGI (reference sequence). The trim removed 5 bases at V and 3 bases at J, leaving 2 bases unmatched. The CDR3 is CASSPTSGSYNEQFF. The CDR3 DNA reads as TGTGCCAGCAGTCCGACTAGCGGGAGCTACAATGAGCAGTTCTTC.

This chain links TRBV25-1 with TRBJ2-5; 9 bases line up with TRBD1. CDR3 length: 15 amino acids. V trimming: 1 base; J trimming: 4 bases; junction bases outside the gene matches: 4. Germline CDR1 is MGHDK and CDR2 is SYGVNS. CDR3 nucleotides: TGTGCCAGCAGTGAATCGGGACAGGGAGGAGAGACCCAGTACTTC. This sequence encodes CASSESGQGGETQYF.